This entry features one T cell receptor (beta chain) sequence. The antigen remains undetermined. The CDR3 extends over 15 amino acids. Germline V gene data show CDR1 as LNHNV and CDR2 as YYDKDF (reference sequence). TCRdb reprocessed the 5' RACE reads and stores each CDR3 protein as one record, lacking DNA. The sample table includes roughly 280,000 distinct CDR3 sequences. This record belongs to a study of T cells expressing NK-cell markers. In the study overall: Beta-chain profiling covered CD3+CD56+NKG2C+, CD3+CD56+NKG2C- and CD3+CD56-NKG2C+ sorted subsets. Whole-study findings and limits: Leadership of the CD3+CD56-NKG2C+ fraction also belonged to these clonotypes in several donors. HCMV specificity of the expanded NKG2C+ T cell clones stayed unclear.

The sequenced sample consisted of blood T cells: a sorted CD56 or NKG2C T cell subset, CD4+ or CD8+ T cells, or bulk PBMC T cells (not recorded which). This chain uses TRBV15 with TRBJ2-7; TCRdb names TRBD2, which stays unverified in the absence of DNA. The sequence was obtained from a man in his late teens or twenties in good health. CDR3 sequence reads: CATSSRREGLHEQYF.